These T cell receptor beta chains were read from a single sample in a study of T-cell reconstitution after alpha-beta-depleted transplantation in children. Using its own MiXCR run on the PCR reads, TCRdb lists one record per CDR3 protein. Of approximately 1,000,000 distinct CDR3 sequences in the sample, less than 30% were seen once. Sample: PBMCs, mostly from graft donor cells, taken 360 days after TCRalphabeta/CD19-depleted stem cell transplant. All receptors come from a boy younger than two who had a stem cell transplant for SCID, so the T cells may come from the graft donor. CDR3s include the opening cysteine and the closing phenylalanine or tryptophan. The D gene is left open where the match is weak. The size of a clone is reported for some rows only, either as once, few or many, or as a class for expanded clones.

V	size	D	J	DNA	CDR3
TRBV20-1	.	.	TRBJ1-2	TGCAGCCCAAAGGACTATGGCTACACCTTC	CSPKDYGYTF
TRBV5-1	.	.	TRBJ1-2	TGCGCCAGCAGCTCCGAAACAGACTATGGCTACACCTTC	CASSSETDYGYTF
TRBV12-3/TRBV12-4	.	.	TRBJ2-1	TGTGCCAGCAGCCCCCCGGTCTCAAATGAGCAGTTCTTC	CASSPPVSNEQFF
TRBV5-5	few	TRBD1	TRBJ2-2	TGTGCCAGCAGCTGGACAGGGGTGAACACCGGGGAGCTGTTTTTT	CASSWTGVNTGELFF
TRBV9	few	TRBD2	TRBJ2-2	TGTGCCAGCAGCGGCGCAGCGGGGGCTCCGAACACCGGGGAGCTGTTTTTT	CASSGAAGAPNTGELFF
TRBV7-9	.	.	TRBJ2-7	TGTGCCAGCAGCTTAGGGGATGGCGAGCAGTACTTC	CASSLGDGEQYF
TRBV4-1	.	.	TRBJ2-7	TGCGCCAGCGGACCGAGCCCCCGGAGCTCCTACGAGCAGTACTTC	CASGPSPRSSYEQYF
TRBV27	.	.	TRBJ2-7	TGTGCCAGCAGTTTTTGGAGACATTCCTACGAGCAGTACTTC	CASSFWRHSYEQYF
TRBV6-1	many	.	TRBJ2-3	TGTGCCAGCAGTGGGGGTTTAAGCACAGATACGCAGTATTTT	CASSGGLSTDTQYF
TRBV7-9	few	.	TRBJ2-6	TGTGCCAGCAGCTTAGCCCGACAGGTTACTTCTAGCTCTGGGGCCAACGTCCTGACTTTC	CASSLARQVTSSSGANVLTF
TRBV12-3/TRBV12-4	many	.	TRBJ1-3	TGTGCCAGCAGTCCCAGGACAGCGGGAGGAAACACCATATATTTT	CASSPRTAGGNTIYF
TRBV5-1	few	TRBD2	TRBJ2-2	TGCGCCAGCACCGCTCTTTATGGACTAGCATACACCGGGGAGCTGTTTTTT	CASTALYGLAYTGELFF
TRBV12-3/TRBV12-4	.	TRBD1	TRBJ1-2	TGTGCCAGCAGGGCGACAGGGAGGACTAACTATGGCTACACCTTC	CASRATGRTNYGYTF
TRBV4-1	few	TRBD2	TRBJ2-3	TGCGCCAGCAGCCATGCTACTAGCGGGCGGGACACAGATACGCAGTATTTT	CASSHATSGRDTDTQYF
TRBV3-1	.	.	TRBJ2-7	TGTGCCAGCAGCTTCCTCCGGGGGCCAGAGCGCGAGCAGTACTTC	CASSFLRGPEREQYF
TRBV7-9	.	.	TRBJ1-5	TGTGCCAGCACCGAGGGTGGGTACAATCAGCCCCAGCATTTT	CASTEGGYNQPQHF
TRBV7-2	few	.	TRBJ2-2	TGTGCCAGCAGCTTAGGGCAGCCCACGACCGGGGAGCTGTTTTTT	CASSLGQPTTGELFF
TRBV7-8	.	.	TRBJ2-1	TGTGCCAGCAGCTTACCGGACTACCGCAGCGGCGATGAGCAGTTCTTC	CASSLPDYRSGDEQFF
TRBV9	.	TRBD1	TRBJ1-1	TGTGCCAGCAGCGGACGAGGGGACAGTGAAGCTTTCTTT	CASSGRGDSEAFF
TRBV10-3	once	TRBD2	TRBJ2-1	TGTGCCATCAGTGAGACTAGCGGACTCTACAATGAGCAGTTCTTC	CAISETSGLYNEQFF
TRBV10-2	.	TRBD2	TRBJ2-1	TGCGCCAGCAGCAGGAGCGGGGGGAACAATGAGCAGTTCTTC	CASSRSGGNNEQFF
TRBV7-2	.	.	TRBJ2-1	TGTGCCAGCAGCTTAGTAGTAATCCGGGGGCCAGGGAATGAGCAGTTCTTC	CASSLVVIRGPGNEQFF
TRBV18	few	.	TRBJ1-1	TGTGCCAGCTCATACTTCGGGACGGCTGAAGCTTTCTTT	CASSYFGTAEAFF
TRBV4-1	many	.	TRBJ1-1	TGCGCCAGCAGCCAAGATCAAGTCAACACTGAAGCTTTCTTT	CASSQDQVNTEAFF
TRBV6-5	.	TRBD2	TRBJ2-7	TGTGCCAGCAGTTACGGACTAGCGGGCGAGGAGCAGTACTTC	CASSYGLAGEEQYF
TRBV2	few	.	TRBJ1-4	TGTGCCAGCAGTGAAATTTGGGGCACTAATGAAAAACTGTTTTTT	CASSEIWGTNEKLFF
TRBV20-1	.	.	TRBJ2-2	TGCAGTGCAACCAATAGACAGACCGGGGAGCTGTTTTTT	CSATNRQTGELFF
TRBV5-1	few	.	TRBJ2-7	TGCGCCAGCAGCCGGGCCCGGTTCTACGAGCAGTACTTC	CASSRARFYEQYF
TRBV7-2	few	.	TRBJ2-7	TGTGCCAGCAGCCTAGTCGACAGAATCTACGAGCAGTACTTC	CASSLVDRIYEQYF
TRBV29-1	.	.	TRBJ2-7	TGCAGCGTTGTTGGGGGGGCAGGGGGCTACGAGCAGTACTTC	CSVVGGAGGYEQYF
TRBV12-3/TRBV12-4	.	.	TRBJ2-7	TGTGCCAGCAGTTTACAACATGGCGAGCAGTACTTC	CASSLQHGEQYF
TRBV7-6	.	TRBD1	TRBJ2-3	TGTGCCAGCAGCCGGGACAGGTTCGCAGATACGCAGTATTTT	CASSRDRFADTQYF
TRBV20-1	.	.	TRBJ2-7	TGCAGTGCTCTGGGCTTCTCCTACGAGCAGTACTTC	CSALGFSYEQYF
TRBV3-1	.	.	TRBJ2-7	TGTGCCAGCAGCCAAGATCCAGGGGGGGGGTACGAGCAGTACTTC	CASSQDPGGGYEQYF
TRBV25-1	.	.	TRBJ1-2	TGTGCCAGCAGTGATTATCCGACAAGTGGCTACACCTTC	CASSDYPTSGYTF
TRBV28	few	.	TRBJ1-6	TGTGCCAGCAGCCGAGGGGGTAGTTCACCCCTCCACTTT	CASSRGGSSPLHF
TRBV28	.	.	TRBJ1-1	TGTGCCAGCAGTTTGGCTCACGTGAAGGGACTGCCCAACACTGAAGCTTTCTTT	CASSLAHVKGLPNTEAFF
TRBV10-3	.	TRBD1	TRBJ2-1	TGTGCCATCAGAGGAGACAGGGGCAAATTTTACAATGAGCAGTTCTTC	CAIRGDRGKFYNEQFF
TRBV7-9	once	.	TRBJ1-2	TGTGCCAGCAGCTTCGGACCTGGCTACACCTTC	CASSFGPGYTF
TRBV20-1	few	.	TRBJ2-5	TGCAGTGCGCCGGATAATGCCGAGACCCAGTACTTC	CSAPDNAETQYF
TRBV10-3	.	TRBD2	TRBJ2-3	TGTGCCATCAGTGAGTCGAAAAAGGGACTAGCGGGTGACTCTAGCACAGATACGCAGTATTTT	CAISESKKGLAGDSSTDTQYF
TRBV18	.	.	TRBJ1-1	TGTGCCAGCTCACCACTTTCTCGAACGGTTTACAGGGAGGTGAACACTGAAGCTTTCTTT	CASSPLSRTVYREVNTEAFF
TRBV7-9	few	.	TRBJ2-5	TGTGCCAGCAGCTCAGACCACTGGCCCAAAGAGACCCAGTACTTC	CASSSDHWPKETQYF
TRBV10-3	few	.	TRBJ1-5	TGTGCCATTTTTCTAGCCTCGGGACGGGTCAATCAGCCCCAGCATTTT	CAIFLASGRVNQPQHF
TRBV7-6	once	TRBD1	TRBJ2-1	TGTGCCAGCAGCTTGATGTCTACCGGGACAGGGAACAATGAGCAGTTCTTC	CASSLMSTGTGNNEQFF
TRBV5-1	few	.	TRBJ1-1	TGCGCCAGCAGCGGCCTAGCGGTAAACACTGAAGCTTTCTTT	CASSGLAVNTEAFF
TRBV6-2/TRBV6-3	few	TRBD2	TRBJ2-1	TGTGCCAGCAGTCCTCCCCGGGCTCCCGGACTAGCGGGGGGGCCGGCATACAATGAGCAGTTCTTC	CASSPPRAPGLAGGPAYNEQFF
TRBV12-3/TRBV12-4	few	TRBD1	TRBJ2-3	TGTGCCAGCAGTTTCCGACAGGGAGAGGCAGATACGCAGTATTTT	CASSFRQGEADTQYF
TRBV11-1	.	.	TRBJ2-5	TGTGCCAGCAGCGAATTCGATCAGGGGATCGTGCTTCAAGAGACCCAGTACTTC	CASSEFDQGIVLQETQYF
TRBV9	few	TRBD1	TRBJ2-3	TGTGCCAGCAGCCCGAGAGGGGGACAGGGGAAGGATACGCAGTATTTT	CASSPRGGQGKDTQYF
TRBV10-3	.	TRBD2	TRBJ2-2	TGTGCCATCGCCCTAGCGGGGGAGGTCGGGGAGCTGTTTTTT	CAIALAGEVGELFF
TRBV12-3/TRBV12-4	few	.	TRBJ2-3	TGTGCCAGCAGCCCACCCCTGGCGGGGCGCACAGATACGCAGTATTTT	CASSPPLAGRTDTQYF
TRBV6-1	.	TRBD1	TRBJ1-3	TGTGCCAGCAGTCTAGGGACAGCGAGAGGATCCACCATATATTTT	CASSLGTARGSTIYF
TRBV9	.	TRBD1	TRBJ2-3	TGTGCCAGCAGCGTAGAACAGGGGGCAAGAGATACGCAGTATTTT	CASSVEQGARDTQYF
TRBV4-1	.	TRBD1	TRBJ1-1	TGCGCCAGCAGCCAAGCTAAAAAGGGGGCGAAATCGGAAGCTTTCTTT	CASSQAKKGAKSEAFF
TRBV10-2	.	TRBD1	TRBJ1-1	TGCGCCAGCAGTCCTGACAGGGGCTACATGAACGCTGAAGCTTTCTTT	CASSPDRGYMNAEAFF
TRBV25-1	.	TRBD1	TRBJ2-7	TGTGCCAGCAGTGACGACAGGGATCAGGGCTACGAGCAGTACTTC	CASSDDRDQGYEQYF